Following are 8 T cell receptor beta chains from one sample sequenced in a study of T cells in localized non-small cell lung cancer. TCRdb keeps only in-frame clones here, not all; method: immunoSEQ multiplex PCR. The sample yields over 1,200 clones, around 20% seen once. Sequenced here: lung tumor tissue, sampled before any cancer treatment. These receptors were collected from a man between 40 and 75 years old with stage III squamous cell lung carcinoma.

By its share, this clone is medium-sized. The genes are TRBV11-3 and TRBJ2-7, with TRBD2 matching 7 bases. Germline-derived CDR1 and CDR2 are SGHNT and YENEEA. V lost 1 base and J lost 3; bases outside the gene matches: 3. This CDR3 has 14 amino acids. CDR3 in DNA: TGTGCCAGCAGCTTAGTTGGGGGGGGCTACGAGCAGTACTTC. Translation: CASSLVGGGYEQYF.

This chain connects TRBV15 to TRBJ2-7, with 7 bases that match TRBD1. The CDR3 is made up of 18 amino acids. Germline CDR1 and CDR2: LNHNV and YYDKDF (reference sequence). With V trimmed by 2 bases and J by 1 base, 14 bases remained unmatched. The CDR3 DNA sequence: TGTGCCACCAGCAGACTCAATTCAGGGGGTAATAGGTCCTACGAGCAGTACTTC. This translates into CATSRLNSGGNRSYEQYF.

This clone ranks as medium-sized. The V and J genes are TRBV9 and TRBJ1-1; tentative D call: TRBD1 (5 bases). Germline V gives CDR1 SGDLS, CDR2 YYNGEE. With 4 bases removed from V and 0 bases from J, the gap between germline ends came to 7 bases. The CDR3 runs 13 residues. This CDR3 is CASSTTVNTEAFF. In DNA form, the CDR3 reads TGTGCCAGCAGCACGACAGTGAACACTGAAGCTTTCTTT.

The chain couples TRBV5-1 to TRBJ2-1, with TRBD2 matching over 13 bases. The V gene end was trimmed by 1 base and the J gene end by 8 bases; junction bases not matched to a gene: 6. The CDR3 is 16 residues long. Germline V gene sequence: CDR1 SGHRS, CDR2 YFSETQ. The CDR3, as DNA: TGCGCCAGCAGCTTGAGGACTAGCGGGGGAGACGATGAGCAGTTCTTC. Its protein product is CASSLRTSGGDDEQFF.

This chain links TRBV28 with TRBJ1-4; D perhaps matches TRBD1 (6 bases). This CDR3 is 17 amino acids long. V lost 3 bases and J 4 bases, leaving 18 bases between the germline ends. Per germline, CDR1 MDHEN and CDR2 SYDVKM. The CDR3 DNA reads TGTGCCAGCAGTTTGATGCAACCGACAGGCGGTAATGAAAAACTGTTTTTT. This gives the protein CASSLMQPTGGNEKLFF.

This rearrangement joins TRBV19 to TRBJ2-6, with a possible D match to TRBD1 (7 bases). Germline lookup yields CDR1 LNHDA and CDR2 SQIVND (reference sequence). With 5 bases removed from V and 0 bases from J, the gap between germline ends came to 17 bases. The CDR3 has 18 amino acids. The CDR3 region has the DNA TGTGCCAGTAGTCCAAGGGGGGACAGACTCTCTGGGGCCAACGTCCTGACTTTC. Amino acids: CASSPRGDRLSGANVLTF.

The sample holds one count of this clone. The chain uses TRBV5-1 and TRBJ2-7, with D possibly being TRBD1 or TRBD2 (5 bases each). This CDR3 spans 14 amino acids. CDR1 and CDR2 (germline): SGHRS, YFSETQ. The V end lost 3 bases, the J end lost 3 bases, and 13 bases lay between the germline ends. The CDR3 protein is CASSYGGVSYEQYF. In nucleotides, the CDR3 is TGCGCCAGCAGCTATGGGGGAGTCAGCTACGAGCAGTACTTC.

This clone counts as medium-sized. The chain couples TRBV11-3 to TRBJ2-3; 13 bases are a match to TRBD2. The CDR3 is 18 residues long. With 1 base clipped from V and 2 bases from J, the junction kept 6 bases outside the gene matches. Germline V gives CDR1 SGHNT, CDR2 YENEEA. The CDR3 DNA sequence: TGTGCCAGCAGCTTAGGGACTAGCGGGAGCACCCACACAGATACGCAGTATTTT. Translated, it gives CASSLGTSGSTHTDTQYF.